Below are 10 T cell receptor beta chains sequenced from a single sample in a study of blood T cell repertoires in COVID-19. Assay: immunoSEQ multiplex PCR; the TCRdb copy retains only in-frame clones and omits some. Of under 75,000 clones in the sample, about 76% were seen once. Sequenced input: peripheral blood. The source of these receptors is a woman aged 80 or older with active or convalescent COVID-19.

The gene calls are TRBV6-4 and TRBJ1-5; possible D gene TRBD1, 6 bases. Germline lookup yields CDR1 MRHNA and CDR2 SNTAGT. The CDR3 runs 18 residues. Trimming cost V 2 bases and J 5 bases, with 22 bases left between them. The CDR3 DNA is TGTGCCAGCAGTGACGGGGGACATCCCTCCTCTTGGGATCAGCCCCAGCATTTT. Residues: CASSDGGHPSSWDQPQHF.

The chain carries TRBV5-6 and TRBJ1-2; perhaps TRBD1 as D (5 bases). The CDR3 contains 17 residues. V lost 4 bases and J 4 bases, leaving 23 bases between the germline ends. From germline, CDR1 is SGHDT and CDR2 YYEEEE. The CDR3 here is CASSVLGPGLSFYGYTF. The CDR3 DNA sequence: TGTGCCAGCAGCGTGCTTGGTCCGGGACTGAGTTTCTATGGCTACACCTTC.

The J gene is TRBJ2-2, the V gene TRBV7-3; 8 bases are a match to TRBD1. The CDR3 spans 14 residues. V lost 5 bases to trimming and J lost 3 bases; unmatched junction nucleotides: 2. CDR1 is SGHTA, CDR2 FQGTGA, per germline. The CDR3 loop reads CASSGQGDTGELFF. The CDR3 DNA reads TGTGCCAGCAGCGGACAGGGAGACACCGGGGAGCTGTTTTTT.

This clone was seen only once. This chain uses TRBV10-3 with TRBJ2-1, with D possibly being TRBD1 (5 bases). The V end was cut by 6 bases, the J end by 7 bases, with 16 bases between. Germline V gives CDR1 ENHRY, CDR2 SYGVKD. This CDR3 spans 14 amino acids. CDR3 nucleotide sequence: TGTGCCATCAGAGATCCTGGGGCTAGGAATGAGCAGTTCTTC. Translated, it gives CAIRDPGARNEQFF.

The chain employs TRBV25-1 and TRBJ1-6; D is perhaps TRBD1 (5 bases). The germline CDR1 and CDR2 sequences are MGHDK and SYGVNS. The CDR3 is 13 residues long. With 7 bases removed from V and 9 bases from J, the gap between germline ends came to 13 bases. The CDR3 DNA reads as TGTGCCAGCAATCGAAATGGGGCTTCACCCCTCCACTTT. It translates to CASNRNGASPLHF.

The rearrangement links TRBV7-2 to TRBJ1-1; D gene ambiguous. The CDR3 is 14 amino acids. V lost 2 bases, J lost 1 base, and 8 bases lay in between. Per germline, CDR1 SGHTA and CDR2 FQGNSA. CDR3 DNA sequence: TGTGCCAGCAGCTTACAGGTCAGGAACACTGAAGCTTTCTTT. Amino acid sequence: CASSLQVRNTEAFF. Using reference TRBV7-2 and TRBJ1-1 for the parts outside the CDR3, the full variable domain is GAGVSQSPSNKVTEKGKDVELRCDPISGHTALYWYRQSLGQGLEFLIYFQGNSAPDKSGLPSDRFSAERTGGSVSTLTIQRTQQEDSAVYLCASSLQVRNTEAFFGQGTRLTVV.

The chain combines TRBV7-2 with TRBJ1-5, with 8 bases aligning to TRBD1. The CDR3 totals 16 residues. From germline, CDR1 is SGHTA and CDR2 FQGNSA. V lost 4 bases, J lost 0 bases, and 5 bases stayed unmatched. Here the CDR3 reads CASSSQGALSNQPQHF. CDR3 in DNA: TGTGCCAGCAGCTCTCAGGGGGCCCTTAGCAATCAGCCCCAGCATTTT. Using reference TRBV7-2 and TRBJ1-5 for the parts outside the CDR3, the full variable domain is GAGVSQSPSNKVTEKGKDVELRCDPISGHTALYWYRQSLGQGLEFLIYFQGNSAPDKSGLPSDRFSAERTGGSVSTLTIQRTQQEDSAVYLCASSSQGALSNQPQHFGDGTRLSIL.

The chain employs TRBV23-1 and TRBJ1-1; D possibly corresponds to TRBD1 (5 bases). TRBV23-1 belongs to the ORF category, with a function that is uncertain. Between the trimmed V and J ends, which lost 2 bases and 4 bases, there was a span of 11 bases. The length of the CDR3 is 14 residues. The CDR3 loop is CASSQPRVGTEAFF. DNA for the CDR3: TGCGCCAGCAGTCAACCCAGGGTGGGCACTGAAGCTTTCTTT.

V and J are TRBV19 and TRBJ1-2; no firm D call. V lost 3 bases and J 4 bases, leaving 9 bases between the germline ends. Germline V gives CDR1 LNHDA, CDR2 SQIVND (reference sequence). The CDR3 sequence is 13 residues long. CDR3 protein: CASSMRATYGYTF. The CDR3 coding sequence is TGTGCCAGTAGTATGCGGGCAACCTATGGCTACACCTTC.

This clone was seen a few times. The chain uses TRBV6-5 and TRBJ2-7; TRBD2 is a possible D gene (5 bases). The CDR3 totals 14 residues. The germline gives CDR1 MNHEY, CDR2 SVGAGI. The V end lost 7 bases, the J end lost 3 bases, and 16 bases lay between the germline ends. Here the CDR3 reads CASTKGGGGYEQYF. CDR3 DNA sequence: TGTGCCAGCACCAAAGGAGGAGGTGGCTACGAGCAGTACTTC.